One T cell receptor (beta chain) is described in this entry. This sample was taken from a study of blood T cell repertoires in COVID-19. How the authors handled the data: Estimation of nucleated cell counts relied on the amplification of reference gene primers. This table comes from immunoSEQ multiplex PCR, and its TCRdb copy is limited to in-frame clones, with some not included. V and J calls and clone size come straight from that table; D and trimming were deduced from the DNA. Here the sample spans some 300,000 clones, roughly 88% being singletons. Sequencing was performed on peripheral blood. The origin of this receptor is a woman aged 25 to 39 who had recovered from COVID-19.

Here the CDR3 DNA reads TGCGCCAGCAGCTGGGGAGGTGAGAAGGTGAACACTGAAGCTTTCTTT. Translated: CASSWGGEKVNTEAFF. V and J are TRBV5-1 and TRBJ1-1, with D unclear. Germline assignment: CDR1 SGHRS and CDR2 YFSETQ. This CDR3 spans 16 amino acids. The V gene lost 3 bases and the J gene lost 0 bases, with 15 bases spanning the gap.